The sequence of this TCR beta chain was determined in a study of T cell repertoires in cytomegalovirus infection (dated by TCRdb to between 2018 and 2021). As for the study more broadly: Peptide stimulations targeted recently identified HLA-C-restricted CMV epitopes, whose presentation resists viral immunomodulation, together with well-studied HLA-B-restricted epitopes. Donor HLA type was relevant to the analysis, because carriage of CMV infection together with the matching HLA type was indicated by public TCR beta signatures.

The sequencer was an Illumina HiSeq 1500. TCRdb trimmed public reads at Q25 via fastp, called clones via MiXCR and kept in-frame beta chains. Identical CDR3 protein sequences are pooled into one entry, listed with their most common genes and DNA. Counted in this sample were 550,000 to 850,000 distinct CDR3 sequences; 30% to 35% of them appeared once. The biggest ten clones account for roughly 18% of the sample. This clonotype came up once. This clone's antigen is unknown. No much larger clonotype is one base removed from it; base qualities were not supplied. Support from one read is weak. The paper's findings and limits, for the study overall: In both this cohort and an independent cohort of some 370 donors, the cumulative frequency of public TCR beta family members distinguished carriers of CMV infection plus the relevant HLA type. In the ex vivo response, HLA-C-restricted CMV-specific TCR beta clonotypes were dominant, and in two of eight donors the single most frequent clonotype came from this HLA-C-restricted group.

The treatment or condition label of this sample denotes: in vitro stimulation with specific CMV peptide epitopes to enrich CMV-specific T cells. From a lookup of the germline V gene (reference sequence), CDR1 and CDR2 are MNHEY and SMNVEV. The CDR3 has 15 amino acids, counting the end cysteine and phenylalanine. Left in the record is the CDR3 DNA by itself, 45 bases read in frame from the first base. V is reduced by 11 bases and J by 3 bases, leaving a spacing of 21 bases between them. This receptor chain uses TRBV27 and TRBJ2-3; the D gene is perhaps TRBD1 or TRBD2, as each covers 5 bases. The origin of this receptor is a human donor in good health (CMV status not recorded). Some clones in this sample may be carry-over from other donors' samples. The sample in question was cultured PBMCs, obtained from culture after CMV antigen stimulation. The CDR3 region has the sequence CAPSLGLAGTDTQYF. In nucleotide form, the sequence is TGTGCCCCCTCCTTGGGGCTAGCCGGGACAGATACGCAGTATTTT.